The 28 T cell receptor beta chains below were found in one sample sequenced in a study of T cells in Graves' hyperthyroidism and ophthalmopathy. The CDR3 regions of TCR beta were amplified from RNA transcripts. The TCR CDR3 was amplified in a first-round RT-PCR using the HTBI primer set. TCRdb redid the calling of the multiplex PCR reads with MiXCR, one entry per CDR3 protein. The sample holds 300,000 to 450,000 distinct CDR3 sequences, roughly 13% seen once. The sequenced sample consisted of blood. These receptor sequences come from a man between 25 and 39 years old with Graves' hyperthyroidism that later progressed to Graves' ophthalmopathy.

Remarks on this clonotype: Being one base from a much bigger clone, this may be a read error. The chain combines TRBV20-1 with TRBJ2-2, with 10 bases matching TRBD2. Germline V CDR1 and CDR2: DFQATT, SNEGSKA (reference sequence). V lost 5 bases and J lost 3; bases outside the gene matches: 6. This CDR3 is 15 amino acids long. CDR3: CSAPRLAGDTGELFF. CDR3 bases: TGCAGTGCTCCTAGACTAGCGGGTGACACCGGGGAGCTGTTTTTT.

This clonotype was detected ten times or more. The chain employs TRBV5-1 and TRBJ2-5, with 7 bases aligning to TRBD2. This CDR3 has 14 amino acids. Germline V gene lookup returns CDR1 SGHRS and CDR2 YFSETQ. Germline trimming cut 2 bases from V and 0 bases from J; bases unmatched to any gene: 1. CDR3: CASSLRGDQETQYF. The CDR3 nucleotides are TGCGCCAGCAGCTTACGGGGGGACCAAGAGACCCAGTACTTC.

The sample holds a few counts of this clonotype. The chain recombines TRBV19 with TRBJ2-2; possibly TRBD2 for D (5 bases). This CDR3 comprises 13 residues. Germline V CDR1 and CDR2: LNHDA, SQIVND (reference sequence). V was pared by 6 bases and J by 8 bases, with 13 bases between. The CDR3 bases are TGTGCCAGTAGGTTGTATCGAGGGGGGGAGCTGTTTTTT. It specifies CASRLYRGGELFF.

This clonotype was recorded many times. DNA for the CDR3: TGCGCCAGCAGCCAAGGGACTACCGGAAATACGCAGTATTTT. Amino acids: CASSQGTTGNTQYF. The rearrangement joins TRBV4-1 to TRBJ2-3; maybe TRBD2 (6 bases). The germline CDR1 and CDR2 sequences are MGHRA and YSYEKL. The CDR3 sequence is 14 residues long. The V gene lost 1 base and the J gene lost 7 bases, with 12 bases spanning the gap.

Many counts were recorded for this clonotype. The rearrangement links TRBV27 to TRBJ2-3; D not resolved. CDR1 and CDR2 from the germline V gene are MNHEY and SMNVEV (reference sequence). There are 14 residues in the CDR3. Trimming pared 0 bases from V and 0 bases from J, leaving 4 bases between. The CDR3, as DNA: TGTGCCAGCAGTTTATCATCGAGCACAGATACGCAGTATTTT. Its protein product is CASSLSSSTDTQYF.

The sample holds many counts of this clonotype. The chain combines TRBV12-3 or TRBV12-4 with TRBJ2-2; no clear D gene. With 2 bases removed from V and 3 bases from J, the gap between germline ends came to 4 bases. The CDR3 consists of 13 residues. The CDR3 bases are TGTGCCAGCAGTTTACATGACACCGGGGAGCTGTTTTTT. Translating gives CASSLHDTGELFF.

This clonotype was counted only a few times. This CDR3 is CASGLPSAGRNTEAFF. The CDR3 nucleotides are TGTGCTAGTGGTTTGCCGTCGGCCGGACGGAACACTGAAGCTTTCTTT. This chain links TRBV12-5 with TRBJ1-1, with D unclear. The CDR3 totals 16 residues. Trimming shortened V by 2 bases and J by 1 base, and 14 bases separated the two germline ends. Looked up from germline, CDR1 is LGHNT and CDR2 is FRNRAP.

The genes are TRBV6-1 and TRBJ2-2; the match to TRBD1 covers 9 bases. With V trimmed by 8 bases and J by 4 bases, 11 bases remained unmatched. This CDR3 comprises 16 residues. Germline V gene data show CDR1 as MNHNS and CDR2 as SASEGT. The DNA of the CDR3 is TGTGCCAGCCAGTCCACAGGGGGCGTCGTCACCGGGGAGCTGTTTTTT. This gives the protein CASQSTGGVVTGELFF.

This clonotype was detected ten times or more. The CDR3 nucleotides are TGTGCCAGCAGTCCAAACACGGGACAGGCTCTCACTGAAGCTTTCTTT. This codes for CASSPNTGQALTEAFF. The genes are TRBV6-1 and TRBJ1-1; TRBD1 matches 8 bases. Germline V CDR1 and CDR2: MNHNS, SASEGT. With 5 bases clipped from V and 4 bases from J, the junction kept 12 bases outside the gene matches. There are 16 residues in the CDR3.

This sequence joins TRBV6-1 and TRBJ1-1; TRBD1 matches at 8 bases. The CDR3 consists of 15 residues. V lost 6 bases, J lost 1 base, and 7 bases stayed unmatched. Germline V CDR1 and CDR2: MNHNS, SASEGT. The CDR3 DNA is TGTGCCAGCAGAGACAGGGGATTTAGGAACACTGAAGCTTTCTTT. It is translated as CASRDRGFRNTEAFF.

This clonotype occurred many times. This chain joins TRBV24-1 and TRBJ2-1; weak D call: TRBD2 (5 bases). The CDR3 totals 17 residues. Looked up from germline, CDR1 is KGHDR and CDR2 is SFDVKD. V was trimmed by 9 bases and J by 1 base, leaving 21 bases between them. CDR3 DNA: TGTGCCACCTCCGACTACGGTGCCTTGGATTCCTACAATGAGCAGTTCTTC. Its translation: CATSDYGALDSYNEQFF.

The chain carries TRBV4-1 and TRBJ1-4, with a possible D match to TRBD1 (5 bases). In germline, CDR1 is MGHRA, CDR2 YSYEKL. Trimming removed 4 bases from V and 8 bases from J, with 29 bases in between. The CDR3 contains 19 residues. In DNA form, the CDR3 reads TGCGCCAGCAGCCGGAACCGGGACCAGCTCAATGGTCGGAAGGAAAAACTGTTTTTT. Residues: CASSRNRDQLNGRKEKLFF.

Here the CDR3 reads CASSLGTGTEQYF. CDR3 nucleotides: TGCGCCAGCAGCTTGGGGACAGGGACCGAGCAGTACTTC. The chain has TRBV5-1 and TRBJ2-7; TRBD1 matches 8 bases. Trimming removed 0 bases from V and 6 bases from J; junction bases left unmatched: 2. CDR3 length: 13 residues. Germline V gives CDR1 SGHRS, CDR2 YFSETQ.

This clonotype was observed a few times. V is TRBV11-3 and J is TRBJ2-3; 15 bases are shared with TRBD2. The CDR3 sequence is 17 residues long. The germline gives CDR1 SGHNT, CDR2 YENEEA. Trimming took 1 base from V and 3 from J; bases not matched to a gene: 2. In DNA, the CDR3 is TGTGCCAGCAGCTTAGGGGGGACTAGCGGGGGGACAGATACGCAGTATTTT. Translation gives CASSLGGTSGGTDTQYF.

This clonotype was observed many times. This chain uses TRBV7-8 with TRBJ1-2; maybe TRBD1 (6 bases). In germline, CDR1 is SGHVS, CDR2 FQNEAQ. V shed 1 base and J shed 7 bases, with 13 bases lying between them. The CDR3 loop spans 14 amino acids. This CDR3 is CASSLGRGRRGYTF. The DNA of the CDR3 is TGTGCCAGCAGCTTAGGTCGGGGGCGGCGTGGCTACACCTTC.

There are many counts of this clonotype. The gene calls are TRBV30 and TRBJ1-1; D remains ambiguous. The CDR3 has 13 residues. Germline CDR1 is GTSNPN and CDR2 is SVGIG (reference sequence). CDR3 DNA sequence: TGTGGATGGAGGCCTTACATGAACACTGAAGCTTTCTTT. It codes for CGWRPYMNTEAFF.

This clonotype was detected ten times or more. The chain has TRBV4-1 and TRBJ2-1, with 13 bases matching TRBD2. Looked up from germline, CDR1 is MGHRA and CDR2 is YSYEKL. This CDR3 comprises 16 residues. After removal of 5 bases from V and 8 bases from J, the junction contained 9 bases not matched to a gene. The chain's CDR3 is CASSLRLAGGGDEQFF. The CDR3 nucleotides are TGCGCCAGCAGCTTACGACTAGCGGGGGGAGGGGATGAGCAGTTCTTC.

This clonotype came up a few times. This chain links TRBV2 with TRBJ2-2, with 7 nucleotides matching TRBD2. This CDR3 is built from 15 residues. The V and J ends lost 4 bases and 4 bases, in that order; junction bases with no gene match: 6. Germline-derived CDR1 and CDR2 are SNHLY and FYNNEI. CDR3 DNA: TGTGCCAGCAGTGGGCTAGCGGCGATCACCGGGGAGCTGTTTTTT. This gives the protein CASSGLAAITGELFF. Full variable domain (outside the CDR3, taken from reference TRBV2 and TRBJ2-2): EPEVTQTPSHQVTQMGQEVILRCVPISNHLYFYWYRQILGQKVEFLVSFYNNEISEKSEIFDDQFSVERPDGSNFTLKIRSTKLEDSAMYFCASSGLAAITGELFFGEGSRLTVL.

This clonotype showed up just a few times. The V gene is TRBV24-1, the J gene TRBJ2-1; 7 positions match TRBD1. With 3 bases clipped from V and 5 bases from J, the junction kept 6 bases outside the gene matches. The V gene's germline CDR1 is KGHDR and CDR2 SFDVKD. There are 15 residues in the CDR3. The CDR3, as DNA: TGTGCCACCAGTGATCAAGGACAGGACAACAATGAGCAGTTCTTC. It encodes CATSDQGQDNNEQFF.

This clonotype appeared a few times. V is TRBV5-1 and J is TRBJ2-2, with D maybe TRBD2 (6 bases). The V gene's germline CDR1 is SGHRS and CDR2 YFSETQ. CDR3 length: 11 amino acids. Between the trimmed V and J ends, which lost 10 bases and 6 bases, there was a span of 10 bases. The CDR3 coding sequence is TGCGCCGGGGGGACCCCCGGGGAGCTGTTTTTT. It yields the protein CAGGTPGELFF.

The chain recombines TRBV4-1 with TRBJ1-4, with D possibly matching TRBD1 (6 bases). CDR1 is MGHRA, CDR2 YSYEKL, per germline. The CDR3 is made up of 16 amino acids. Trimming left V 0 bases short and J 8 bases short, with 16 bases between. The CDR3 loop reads CASSQELAGEFEKLFF. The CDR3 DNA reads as TGCGCCAGCAGCCAAGAATTAGCAGGGGAGTTCGAAAAACTGTTTTTT.

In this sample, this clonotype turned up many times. The CDR3 DNA reads as TGTGCCAGCAGTGCCATAAACTATGGCTACACCTTC. Translation gives CASSAINYGYTF. The chain has TRBV6-1 and TRBJ1-2; D ambiguous. The CDR3 is 12 residues long. Per germline, CDR1 MNHNS and CDR2 SASEGT. Trimming took 4 bases from V and 2 from J, leaving 5 bases between them.

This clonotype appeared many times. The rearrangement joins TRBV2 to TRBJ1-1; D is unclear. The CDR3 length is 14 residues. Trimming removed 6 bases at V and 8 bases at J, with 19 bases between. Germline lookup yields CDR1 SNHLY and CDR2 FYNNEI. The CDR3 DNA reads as TGTGCCAGCAGCATGACCACCTCCCCCAGCGAAGCTTTCTTT. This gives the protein CASSMTTSPSEAFF.

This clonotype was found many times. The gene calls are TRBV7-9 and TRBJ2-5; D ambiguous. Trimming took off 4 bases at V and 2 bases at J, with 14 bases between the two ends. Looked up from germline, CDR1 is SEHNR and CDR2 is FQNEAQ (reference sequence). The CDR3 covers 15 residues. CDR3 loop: CASSSGLLLQETQYF. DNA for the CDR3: TGTGCCAGCAGCTCCGGCCTATTGCTGCAAGAGACCCAGTACTTC. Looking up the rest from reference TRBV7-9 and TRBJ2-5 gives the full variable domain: DTGVSQNPRHKITKRGQNVTFRCDPISEHNRLYWYRQTLGQGPEFLTYFQNEAQLEKSRLLSDRFSAERPKGSFSTLEIQRTEQGDSAMYLCASSSGLLLQETQYFGPGTRLLVL.

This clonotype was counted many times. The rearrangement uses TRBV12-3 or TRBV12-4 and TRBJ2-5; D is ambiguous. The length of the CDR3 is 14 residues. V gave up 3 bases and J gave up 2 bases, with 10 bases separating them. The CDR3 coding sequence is TGTGCCAGCAGTTTTGGGCAGGAGCAAGAGACCCAGTACTTC. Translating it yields CASSFGQEQETQYF.

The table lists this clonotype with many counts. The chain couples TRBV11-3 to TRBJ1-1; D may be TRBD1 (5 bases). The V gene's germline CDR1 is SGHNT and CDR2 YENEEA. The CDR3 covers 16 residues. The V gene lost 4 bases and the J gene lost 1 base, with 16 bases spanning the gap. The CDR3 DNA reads TGTGCCAGCAGCTACGATCTCGGACATAGGAACACTGAAGCTTTCTTT. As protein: CASSYDLGHRNTEAFF.

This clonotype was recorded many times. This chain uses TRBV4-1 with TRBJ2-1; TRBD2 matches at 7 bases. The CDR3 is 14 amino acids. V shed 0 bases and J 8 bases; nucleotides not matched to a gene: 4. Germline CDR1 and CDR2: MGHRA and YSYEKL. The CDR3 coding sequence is TGCGCCAGCAGCCAAGATTGGGAGGGGCATGAGCAGTTCTTC. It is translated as CASSQDWEGHEQFF.

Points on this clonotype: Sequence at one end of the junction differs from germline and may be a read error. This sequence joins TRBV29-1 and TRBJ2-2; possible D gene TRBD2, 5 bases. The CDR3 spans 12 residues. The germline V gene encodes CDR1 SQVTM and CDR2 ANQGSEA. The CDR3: CSVAQDTGELLF. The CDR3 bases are TGCAGCGTTGCGCAAGACACCGGGGAGCTGCTTTTT.